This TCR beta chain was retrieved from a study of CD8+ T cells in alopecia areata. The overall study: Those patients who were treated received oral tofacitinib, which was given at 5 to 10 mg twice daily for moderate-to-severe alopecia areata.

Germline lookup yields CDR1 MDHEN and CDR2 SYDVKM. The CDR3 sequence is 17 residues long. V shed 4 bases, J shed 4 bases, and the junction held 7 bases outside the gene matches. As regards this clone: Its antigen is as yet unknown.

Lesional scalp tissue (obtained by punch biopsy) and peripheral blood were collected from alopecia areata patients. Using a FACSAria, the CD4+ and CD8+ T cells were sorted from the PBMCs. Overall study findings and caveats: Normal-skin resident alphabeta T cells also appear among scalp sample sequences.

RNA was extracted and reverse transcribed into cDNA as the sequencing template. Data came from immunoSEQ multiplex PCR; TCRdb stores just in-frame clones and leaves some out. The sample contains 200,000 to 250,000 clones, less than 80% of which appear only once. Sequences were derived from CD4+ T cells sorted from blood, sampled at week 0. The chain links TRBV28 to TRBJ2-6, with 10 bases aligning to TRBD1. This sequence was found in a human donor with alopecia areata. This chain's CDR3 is CASSSVTGGAGANVLTF. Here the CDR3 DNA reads TGTGCCAGCAGTTCAGTGACAGGGGGCGCAGGGGCCAACGTCCTGACTTTC.